The rows below give T cell receptor beta chains drawn from one sample of a study of OX40 agonist ivuxolimab in advanced cancers. Profiled with immunoSEQ multiplex PCR; TCRdb holds only in-frame clones, not every one. There are about 100,000 clones in the sample; approximately 91% occur only once, and 0.15% to 0.2% lies in the top ten. Material: CD4+ or CD8+ T cells sorted from blood, obtained in a trial of the OX40 agonist ivuxolimab. Every receptor here comes from an adult with an advanced solid tumor such as melanoma, head and neck, liver or kidney cancer. The CDR3 runs from the conserved cysteine through the conserved F or W. Each record gives: D gene, J gene, clone size, V gene, CDR3 DNA, CDR3 protein. The D gene is left open where the match is weak. Expanded clones are given a class, and other clones once, few, many or no size at all.

- TRBJ1-1 - TRBV29-1 TGCAGCGTTGCACAGCCTTTGACCACTGAAGCTTTCTTT CSVAQPLTTEAFF
- TRBJ2-6 - TRBV9 TGTGCCAGCAGCGTAGGGGGCAGGGTCTTCCGACTTAGTGGGGCCAACGTCCTGACTTTC CASSVGGRVFRLSGANVLTF
- TRBJ1-2 - TRBV5-1 TGCGCCAGCAGCTTGGGGCCCGGGACCAAGGGCTATGGCTACACCTTC CASSLGPGTKGYGYTF
- TRBJ2-5 - TRBV6-1 TGTGCCAGCAGGCACAGAATGTCAGAGACCCAGTACTTC CASRHRMSETQYF
- TRBJ1-2 - TRBV6-5 TGTGCCAGCAGTCATTCCTATGGCTACACCTTC CASSHSYGYTF
TRBD2 TRBJ2-2 - TRBV9 TGTGCCAGCAGCGTAGGCGGTAGCGGGGGTTCGAACACCGGGGAGCTGTTTTTT CASSVGGSGGSNTGELFF
TRBD1 TRBJ2-5 few TRBV2 TGTGCCAGCAGAACCGGGACAGGGCAGTGGGAGACCCAGTACTTC CASRTGTGQWETQYF
- TRBJ1-5 - TRBV6-5 TGTGCCAGCAGTTACTCCCCAAATCAGCCCCAGCATTTT CASSYSPNQPQHF
- TRBJ1-1 once TRBV19 TGTGCCAGTAGTATTTTTGGGACATCAGAAGCTTTCTTT CASSIFGTSEAFF
- TRBJ1-4 - TRBV27 TGTGCCAGCAGTTCCGGGCAGCGGGGAAAACTGTTTTTT CASSSGQRGKLFF
- TRBJ2-1 - TRBV5-6 TGTGCCAGCAGCCCTATAGGTCGCGAGGGCGATGAGCAGTTCTTC CASSPIGREGDEQFF
TRBD2 TRBJ2-6 - TRBV5-4 TGTGCCAGCAGCTTGATTGGGGGGGGCTCTGGGGCCAACGTCCTGACTTTC CASSLIGGGSGANVLTF
- TRBJ1-4 - TRBV6-5 TGTGCCAGCAGTACTCGAGGCAGGAGGAATGAAAAACTGTTTTTT CASSTRGRRNEKLFF
TRBD1 TRBJ2-5 - TRBV5-6 TGTGCCAGCAGCTTGGCAGGACAGGGGAGGGAGACCCAGTACTTC CASSLAGQGRETQYF
TRBD2 TRBJ2-4 - TRBV27 TGTGCCAGCAGTCTAACCACTAGCGGGATAGCCAAAAACATTCAGTACTTC CASSLTTSGIAKNIQYF
TRBD2 TRBJ2-1 - TRBV6-4 TGTGCCAGCAGTTTCGGGGGGAGGAATGAGCAGTTCTTC CASSFGGRNEQFF
- TRBJ2-1 - TRBV18 TGTGCCAGCTCACCGGCCCTCAGCTCCTACAATGAGCAGTTCTTC CASSPALSSYNEQFF
- TRBJ2-3 once TRBV19 TGTGCCAGTAGTATAGCCGGTCGGCGGGGGCCAACAGATACGCAGTATTTT CASSIAGRRGPTDTQYF
TRBD1 TRBJ1-1 - TRBV19 TGTGCCAGTAGTATACGCAGGGGGCTGACGAACACTGAAGCTTTCTTT CASSIRRGLTNTEAFF
TRBD2 TRBJ2-1 few TRBV5-4 TGTGCCAGCAGCTTGGCGGGAGGGAACCGCAATGAGCAGTTCTTC CASSLAGGNRNEQFF
- TRBJ1-5 - TRBV6-1 TGTGCCAGCAGTGAGGATGTTCAGCCCCAGCATTTT CASSEDVQPQHF
- TRBJ2-7 - TRBV7-8 TGTGCCAGCCGCCCGACTTGGGGAGCCTACGAGCAGTACTTC CASRPTWGAYEQYF
- TRBJ2-2 - TRBV5-1 TGCGCCAGCAGCCTGGTCAATTCAAACACCGGGGAGCTGTTTTTT CASSLVNSNTGELFF
- TRBJ2-3 - TRBV4-1 TGCGCCAGCAGCCAAGAAGTTTCCGGTGGAGGTTGGGCAGATACGCAGTATTTT CASSQEVSGGGWADTQYF
- TRBJ1-5 - TRBV28 TGTGCCAGCAGTTTTTCGAGCAATCAGCCCCAGCATTTT CASSFSSNQPQHF
TRBD2 TRBJ2-3 - TRBV18 TGTGCCAGCTCACCAGGGAGCGGGAGAGGAAGCACAGATACGCAGTATTTT CASSPGSGRGSTDTQYF
- TRBJ2-4 once TRBV21-1 TGTGCCAGCAGTCGGGACAGGGCACTCACCCTTCGAGCCAAAAACATTCAGTACTTC CASSRDRALTLRAKNIQYF
- TRBJ1-5 - TRBV7-6 TGTGCCAGCAGCATCGGGAGTGGCGATCAGCCCCAGCATTTT CASSIGSGDQPQHF
TRBD1 TRBJ2-3 once TRBV19 TGTGCCAGTAGTAAGGACAGGCCCACAGATACGCAGTATTTT CASSKDRPTDTQYF
- TRBJ2-7 - TRBV28 TGTGCCAGCAGTCCCGTCTTAGCCTACGAGCAGTACTTC CASSPVLAYEQYF
- TRBJ1-6 once TRBV19 TGTGCCAGTGGAACCGTCAGGGGTTCACCCCTCCACTTT CASGTVRGSPLHF
- TRBJ2-4 - TRBV6-1 TGTGCCAGCAGTGAAACAGATTCGTACTTC CASSETDSYF
- TRBJ1-2 - TRBV2 TGTGCCAGCAGAACCGGGACATTCTCTGGCTACACCTTC CASRTGTFSGYTF
- TRBJ2-7 - TRBV11-3 TGTGCCAGCAGCTCCGGAGGGTTGGCTTCCTACGAGCAGTACTTC CASSSGGLASYEQYF
TRBD1 TRBJ2-5 - TRBV6-6 TGTGCCAGCAGTATTACAGGGGGGCTGGAGACCCAGTACTTC CASSITGGLETQYF
- TRBJ2-2 - TRBV6-5 TGTGCCAGCAGTTACTTTGCCGGGGAGCTGTTTTTT CASSYFAGELFF
- TRBJ1-1 - TRBV19 TGTGCCAGTAGTATAGGTTCACAACGAAAGGGCACTGAAGCTTTCTTT CASSIGSQRKGTEAFF
- TRBJ2-2 - TRBV5-1 TGCGCCAGCAGCTTGACACAGAGCCAATTTCCCACCGGGGAGCTGTTTTTT CASSLTQSQFPTGELFF
- TRBJ2-5 - TRBV19 TGTGCCACCACGGGTAACTCGGGAGAGACCCAGTACTTC CATTGNSGETQYF
- TRBJ2-7 - TRBV5-1 TGCGCCAGCAGCAGGGACTCCCACTCCTACGAGCAGTACTTC CASSRDSHSYEQYF
- TRBJ2-7 - TRBV27 TGTGCCAGCAGCCAGTTTACAGGGCAGTACGAGCAGTACTTC CASSQFTGQYEQYF
TRBD1 TRBJ2-2 - TRBV6-1 TGTGCCAGCGGGAGGACAGGGTTCACCGGGGAGCTGTTTTTT CASGRTGFTGELFF
- TRBJ2-4 - TRBV14 TGTGCCAGCAGCCCCCGTCCCGAGTTAGCCAAAAACATTCAGTACTTC CASSPRPELAKNIQYF
- TRBJ2-3 - TRBV30 TGTGCCTGGACCCCGAAAGAGGGAACTAGAAGCAGGGATACGCAGTATTTT CAWTPKEGTRSRDTQYF
TRBD2 TRBJ2-7 - TRBV6-5 TGTGCCAGCAGTTACTCGGGAGGGACCTACGAGCAGTACTTC CASSYSGGTYEQYF
TRBD1 TRBJ1-3 - TRBV30 TGTGCCTGGGAAGGACAGGTCTCTGGAAACACCATATATTTT CAWEGQVSGNTIYF
- TRBJ1-4 - TRBV30 TGTGCCTGCCGGACAGATAATGAAAAACTGTTTTTT CACRTDNEKLFF
TRBD1 TRBJ1-5 - TRBV30 TGTGCCTTGGGACAGGGTGGAAAAAATCAGCCCCAGCATTTT CALGQGGKNQPQHF
- TRBJ1-5 - TRBV28 TGTGCCAGCAGTAGTAGACTGAATCAGCCCCAGCATTTT CASSSRLNQPQHF
- TRBJ1-2 few TRBV5-1 TGCGCCAGCAGCGTACAGGAAAACTATGGCTACACCTTC CASSVQENYGYTF
TRBD1 TRBJ2-7 - TRBV7-2 TGTGCCAGCAGCCGGGACAGCGTTGCCCACGAGCAGTACTTC CASSRDSVAHEQYF
- TRBJ2-3 - TRBV7-6 TGTGCCAGCAGCGACCGGGTAGCAGATACGCAGTATTTT CASSDRVADTQYF
TRBD1 TRBJ1-1 - TRBV5-1 TGCGCCAGCAGCGGGACAGGCGGGAGCACTGAAGCTTTCTTT CASSGTGGSTEAFF
TRBD1 TRBJ1-4 - TRBV7-2 TGTGCCAGCAGCTCTCAGACAGGGCTCAATGAAAAACTGTTTTTT CASSSQTGLNEKLFF
- TRBJ1-4 - TRBV5-1 TGCGCCAGCAGCAGAACAGGGTTAGGTGAAAAACTGTTTTTT CASSRTGLGEKLFF
- TRBJ1-6 once TRBV6-1 TGTGCCAGCAGTGAAAGGTCAGCATATAATTCACCCCTCCACTTT CASSERSAYNSPLHF
TRBD2 TRBJ2-3 - TRBV12-5 TGTGCTAGTGGTTTGGCTCAGCGGGAGTTGGGGCGGGCTACGCAGTATTTT CASGLAQRELGRATQYF
- TRBJ2-7 - TRBV7-8 TGTGCCAGCAGCTTAGCCCAATTCTACGAGCAGTACTTC CASSLAQFYEQYF